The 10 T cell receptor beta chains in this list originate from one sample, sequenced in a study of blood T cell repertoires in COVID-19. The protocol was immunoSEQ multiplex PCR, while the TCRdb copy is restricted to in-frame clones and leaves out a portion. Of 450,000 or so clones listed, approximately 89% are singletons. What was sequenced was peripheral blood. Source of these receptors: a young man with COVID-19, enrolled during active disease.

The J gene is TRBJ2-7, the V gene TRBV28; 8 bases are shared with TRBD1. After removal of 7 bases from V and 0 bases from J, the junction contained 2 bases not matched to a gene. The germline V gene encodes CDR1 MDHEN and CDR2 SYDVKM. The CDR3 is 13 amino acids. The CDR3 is CASNTGGSYEQYF. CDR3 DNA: TGTGCCAGCAACACAGGGGGCTCCTACGAGCAGTACTTC. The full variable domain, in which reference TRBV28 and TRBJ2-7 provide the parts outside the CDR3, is DVKVTQSSRYLVKRTGEKVFLECVQDMDHENMFWYRQDPGLGLRLIYFSYDVKMKEKGDIPEGYSVSREKKERFSLILESASTNQTSMYLCASNTGGSYEQYFGPGTRLTVT.

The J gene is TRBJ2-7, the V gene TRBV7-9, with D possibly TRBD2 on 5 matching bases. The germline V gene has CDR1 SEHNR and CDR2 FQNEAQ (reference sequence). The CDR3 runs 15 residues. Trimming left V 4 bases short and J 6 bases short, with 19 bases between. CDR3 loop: CASSSLGPSWAEQYF. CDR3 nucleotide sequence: TGTGCCAGCAGCTCACTAGGACCTAGTTGGGCCGAGCAGTACTTC.

CDR3 residues: CASSERSYNEQFF. CDR3 DNA sequence: TGTGCTAGTAGTGAGCGCTCCTACAATGAGCAGTTCTTC. This chain uses TRBV12-5 with TRBJ2-1; D is uncertain. Germline V gene sequence: CDR1 LGHNT, CDR2 FRNRAP. Trimming left V 8 bases short and J 0 bases short, with 8 bases between. This CDR3 region has 13 residues.

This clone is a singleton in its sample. CDR3 nucleotides: TGTGCCAGCAGCGCACAGGGCGGGGAGACCCAGTACTTC. Protein product: CASSAQGGETQYF. The rearrangement joins TRBV6-5 to TRBJ2-5; D might be TRBD1 (6 bases). This CDR3 contains 13 residues. The germline V and J ends were trimmed by 6 bases and 5 bases, with 13 bases remaining between them. Germline assignment: CDR1 MNHEY and CDR2 SVGAGI.

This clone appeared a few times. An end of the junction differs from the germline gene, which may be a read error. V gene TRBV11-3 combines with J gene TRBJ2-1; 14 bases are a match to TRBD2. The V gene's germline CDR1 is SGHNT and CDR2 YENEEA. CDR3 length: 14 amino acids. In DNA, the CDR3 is TGTGCCAGCAGTCACGGGACTAGCGGGAGTTTAAGAGTCTTC. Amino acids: CASSHGTSGSLRVF.

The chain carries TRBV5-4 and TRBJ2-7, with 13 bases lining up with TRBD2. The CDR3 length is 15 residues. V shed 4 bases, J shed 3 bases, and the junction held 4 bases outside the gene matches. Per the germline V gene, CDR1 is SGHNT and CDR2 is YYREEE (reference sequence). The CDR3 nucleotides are TGTGCCAGCAGCCCAGGACTAGCGGGAGTCTACGAGCAGTACTTC. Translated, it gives CASSPGLAGVYEQYF.

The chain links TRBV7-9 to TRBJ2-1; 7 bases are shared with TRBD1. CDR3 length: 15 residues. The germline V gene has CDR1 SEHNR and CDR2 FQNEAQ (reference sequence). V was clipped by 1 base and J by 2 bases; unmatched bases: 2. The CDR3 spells CASSLGQGAYNEQFF. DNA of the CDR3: TGTGCCAGCAGCTTAGGGCAGGGGGCCTACAATGAGCAGTTCTTC.

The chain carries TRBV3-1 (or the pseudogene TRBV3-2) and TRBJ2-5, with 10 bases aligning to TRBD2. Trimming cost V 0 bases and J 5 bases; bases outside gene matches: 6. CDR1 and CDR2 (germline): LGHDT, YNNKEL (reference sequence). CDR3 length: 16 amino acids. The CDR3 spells CASSQDPLAGAETQYF. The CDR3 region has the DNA TGTGCCAGCAGCCAAGACCCCCTAGCGGGGGCGGAGACCCAGTACTTC.

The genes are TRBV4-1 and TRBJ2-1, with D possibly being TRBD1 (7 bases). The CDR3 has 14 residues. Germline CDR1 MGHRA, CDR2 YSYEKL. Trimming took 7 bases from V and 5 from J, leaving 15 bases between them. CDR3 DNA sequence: TGCGCCAGCATGAGGTCAGGGGGGAACAATGAGCAGTTCTTC. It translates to CASMRSGGNNEQFF.

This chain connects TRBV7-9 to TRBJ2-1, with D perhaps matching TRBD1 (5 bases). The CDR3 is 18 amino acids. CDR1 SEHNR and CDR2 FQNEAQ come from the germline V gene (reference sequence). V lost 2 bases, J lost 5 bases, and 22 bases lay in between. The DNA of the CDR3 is TGTGCCAGCAGCTTACTTGTAAGGGGCGCGTATACTGACAATGAGCAGTTCTTC. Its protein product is CASSLLVRGAYTDNEQFF. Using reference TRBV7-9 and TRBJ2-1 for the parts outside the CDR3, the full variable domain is DTGVSQNPRHKITKRGQNVTFRCDPISEHNRLYWYRQTLGQGPEFLTYFQNEAQLEKSRLLSDRFSAERPKGSFSTLEIQRTEQGDSAMYLCASSLLVRGAYTDNEQFFGPGTRLTVL.